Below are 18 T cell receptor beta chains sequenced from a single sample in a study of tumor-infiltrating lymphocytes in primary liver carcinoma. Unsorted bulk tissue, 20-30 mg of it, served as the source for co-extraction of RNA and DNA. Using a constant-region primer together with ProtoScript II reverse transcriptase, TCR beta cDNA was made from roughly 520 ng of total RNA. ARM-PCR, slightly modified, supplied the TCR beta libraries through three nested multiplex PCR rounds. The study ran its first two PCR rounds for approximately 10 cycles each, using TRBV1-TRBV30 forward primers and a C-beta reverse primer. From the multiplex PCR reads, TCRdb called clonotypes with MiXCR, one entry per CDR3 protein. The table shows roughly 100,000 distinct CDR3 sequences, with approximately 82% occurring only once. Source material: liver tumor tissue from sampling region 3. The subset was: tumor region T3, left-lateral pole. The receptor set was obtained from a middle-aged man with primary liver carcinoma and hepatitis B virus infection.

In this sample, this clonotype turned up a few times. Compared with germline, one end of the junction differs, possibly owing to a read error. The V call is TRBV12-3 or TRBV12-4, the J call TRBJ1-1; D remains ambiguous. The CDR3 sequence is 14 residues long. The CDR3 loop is CVSTPGLTVAEAFF. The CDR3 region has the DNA TGTGTCAGCACCCCGGGTCTAACTGTCGCTGAAGCTTTCTTC.

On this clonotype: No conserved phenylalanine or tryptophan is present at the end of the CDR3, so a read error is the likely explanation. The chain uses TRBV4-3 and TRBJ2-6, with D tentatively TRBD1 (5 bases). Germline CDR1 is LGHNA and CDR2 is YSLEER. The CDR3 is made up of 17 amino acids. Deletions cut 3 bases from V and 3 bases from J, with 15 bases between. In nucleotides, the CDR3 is TGCGCCAGCAGCCATGGGATAGGACACTGTGGGGCCAACGTCCTGACTTTA. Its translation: CASSHGIGHCGANVLTL.

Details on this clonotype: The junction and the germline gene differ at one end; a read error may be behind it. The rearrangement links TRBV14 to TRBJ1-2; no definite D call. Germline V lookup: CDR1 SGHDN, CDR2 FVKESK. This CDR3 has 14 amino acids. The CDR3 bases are TGTCCCAGCAGCCAAGATAGACCGGAGTATGGCTACACCTTC. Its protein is CPSSQDRPEYGYTF.

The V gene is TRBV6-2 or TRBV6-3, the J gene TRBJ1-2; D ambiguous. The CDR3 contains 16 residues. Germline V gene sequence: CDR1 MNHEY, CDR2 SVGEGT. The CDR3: CVSGPSGTFAFYGYTF. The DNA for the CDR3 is TGTGTCAGTGGTCCGAGCGGAACCTTTGCATTCTATGGCTACACCTTC.

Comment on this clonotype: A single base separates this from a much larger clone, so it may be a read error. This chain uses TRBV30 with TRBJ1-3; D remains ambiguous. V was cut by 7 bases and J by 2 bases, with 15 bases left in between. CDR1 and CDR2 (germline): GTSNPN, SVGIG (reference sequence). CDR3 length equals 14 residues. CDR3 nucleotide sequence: TGTGCCTCGAGCGGAACAGTGGCTGGAAACACCATATATTTT. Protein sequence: CASSGTVAGNTIYF. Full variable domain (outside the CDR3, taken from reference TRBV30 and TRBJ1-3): SQTIHQWPATLVQPVGSPLSLECTVEGTSNPNLYWYRQAAGRGLQLLFYSVGIGQISSEVPQNLSASRPQDRQFILSSKKLLLSDSGFYLCASSGTVAGNTIYFGEGSWLTVV.

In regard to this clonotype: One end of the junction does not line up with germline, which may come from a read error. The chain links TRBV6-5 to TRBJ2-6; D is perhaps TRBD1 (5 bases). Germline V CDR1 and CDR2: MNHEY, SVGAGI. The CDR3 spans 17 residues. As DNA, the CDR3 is TGTGCCAGCAGTTTGGGTTTTGGATCCTCTGGGGCCAACGTCTTGACTTTC. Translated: CASSLGFGSSGANVLTF.

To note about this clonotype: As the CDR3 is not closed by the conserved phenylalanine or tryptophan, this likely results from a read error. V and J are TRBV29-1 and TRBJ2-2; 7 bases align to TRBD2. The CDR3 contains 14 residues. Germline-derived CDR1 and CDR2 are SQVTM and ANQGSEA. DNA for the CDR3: TGCAACGTTGCTCTGGGGGGGGATGTCGGGGAGCTGTTTGTT. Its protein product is CNVALGGDVGELFV.

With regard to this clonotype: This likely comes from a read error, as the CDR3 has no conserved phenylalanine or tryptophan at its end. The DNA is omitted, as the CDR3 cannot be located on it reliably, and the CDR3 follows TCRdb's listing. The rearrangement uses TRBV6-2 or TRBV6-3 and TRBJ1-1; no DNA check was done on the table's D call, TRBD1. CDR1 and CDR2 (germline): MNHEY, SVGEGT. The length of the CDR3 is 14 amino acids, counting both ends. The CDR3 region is CASSYQGGRTEAIV.

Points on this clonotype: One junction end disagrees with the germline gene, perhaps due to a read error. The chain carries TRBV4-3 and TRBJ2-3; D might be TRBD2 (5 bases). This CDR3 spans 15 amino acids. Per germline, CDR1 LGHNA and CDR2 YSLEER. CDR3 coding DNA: TGCGCCAGCAGGCAAGATCGTGGAGGAGCAGATACGCGGTACTTT. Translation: CASRQDRGGADTRYF.

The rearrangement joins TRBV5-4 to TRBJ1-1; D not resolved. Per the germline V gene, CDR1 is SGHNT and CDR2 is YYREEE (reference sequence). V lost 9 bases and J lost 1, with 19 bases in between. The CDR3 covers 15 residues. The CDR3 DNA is TGTGCCACTTCAGCTTCCAAGGGCAGGAACACTGAAGCTTTCTTT. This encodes CATSASKGRNTEAFF.

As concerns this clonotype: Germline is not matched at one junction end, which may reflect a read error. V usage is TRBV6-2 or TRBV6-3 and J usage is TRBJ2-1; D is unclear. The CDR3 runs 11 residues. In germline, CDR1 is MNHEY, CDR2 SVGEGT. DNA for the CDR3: TGTGCTAGTAGCTACCACAATGCGCAGTTCTTC. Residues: CASSYHNAQFF.

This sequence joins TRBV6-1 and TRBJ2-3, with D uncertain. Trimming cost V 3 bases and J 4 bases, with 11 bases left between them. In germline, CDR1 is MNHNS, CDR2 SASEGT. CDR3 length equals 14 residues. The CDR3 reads CASSDSSGADTQYF. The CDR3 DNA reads TGTGCCAGCAGTGACTCTAGTGGGGCAGATACGCAGTATTTT.

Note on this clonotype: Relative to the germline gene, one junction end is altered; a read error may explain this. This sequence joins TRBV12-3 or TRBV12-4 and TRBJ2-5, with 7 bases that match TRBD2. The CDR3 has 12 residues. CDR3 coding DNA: TGTGCCAGCAGTTTAACGCGGGAGACCAAGTACTTC. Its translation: CASSLTRETKYF.

The CDR3 protein is CASSYTEPSSGELFF. The CDR3 nucleotides are TGTGCCAGCAGCTATACAGAACCTTCCTCTGGGGAGCTGTTTTTT. The chain recombines TRBV11-1 with TRBJ2-2, with D hard to call. V lost 4 bases and J lost 8, with 17 bases in between. This CDR3 is 15 amino acids long. The germline CDR1 and CDR2 sequences are SGHAT and FQDESV (reference sequence).

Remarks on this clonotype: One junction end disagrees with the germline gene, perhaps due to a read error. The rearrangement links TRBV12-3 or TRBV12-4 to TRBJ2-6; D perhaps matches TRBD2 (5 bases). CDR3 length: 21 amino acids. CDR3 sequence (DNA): TGTGCCAGCAGTCGGACCCGACTATTCCCCGGTCGGGCCTCTGGGGTCAACCTCCTGACTTTC. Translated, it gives CASSRTRLFPGRASGVNLLTF.

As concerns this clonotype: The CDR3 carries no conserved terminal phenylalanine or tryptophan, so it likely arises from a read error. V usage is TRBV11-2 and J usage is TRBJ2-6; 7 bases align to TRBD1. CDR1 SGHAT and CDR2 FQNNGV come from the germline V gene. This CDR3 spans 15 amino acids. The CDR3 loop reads CASSIDRAGANILTI. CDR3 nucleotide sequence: TGTGCCAGCAGCATAGACAGGGCTGGGGCCAACATCCTGACTATC.

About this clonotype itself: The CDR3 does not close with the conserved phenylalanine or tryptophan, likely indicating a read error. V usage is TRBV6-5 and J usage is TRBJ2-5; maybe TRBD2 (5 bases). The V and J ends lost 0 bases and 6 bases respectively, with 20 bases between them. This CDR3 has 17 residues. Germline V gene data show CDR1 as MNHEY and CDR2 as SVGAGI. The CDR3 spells CASSYSKVWVPGKTQYC. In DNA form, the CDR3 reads TGTGCCAGCAGTTACTCGAAGGTCTGGGTCCCGGGAAAGACCCAGTACTGC.

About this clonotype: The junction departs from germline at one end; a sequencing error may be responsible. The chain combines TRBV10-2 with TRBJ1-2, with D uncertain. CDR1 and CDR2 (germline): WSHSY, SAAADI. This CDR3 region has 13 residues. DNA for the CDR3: TGCACCAGCAGTGAAATCATTGACTATGGCTACACCTTC. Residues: CTSSEIIDYGYTF.